The 7 T cell receptor beta chains reported below all come from one sample, sequenced in a study of shared clonotypes between healthy human individuals. The protocol was immunoSEQ multiplex PCR, while the TCRdb copy is restricted to in-frame clones and leaves out a portion. The top ten clones hold 13% of a sample with fewer than 600,000 clones, 79% of them seen once. The sample taken for sequencing was PBMCs. The origin of the receptors is a middle-aged woman in good health. Some clones in this sample may be carry-over from other donors' samples.

The chain combines TRBV4-2 with TRBJ2-7; 10 nucleotides match TRBD1. The CDR3 loop spans 16 amino acids. Per the germline V gene, CDR1 is LGHNA and CDR2 is YNFKEQ. Losses at the gene ends were 1 base for V and 4 bases for J; bases not matched to a gene: 7. The CDR3 region is CASSQARDRGGYEQYF. CDR3 sequence (DNA): TGTGCCAGCAGCCAAGCCCGGGACAGGGGAGGGTACGAGCAGTACTTC.

The rearrangement joins TRBV7-3 to TRBJ2-1, with D uncertain. Germline V gene data show CDR1 as SGHTA and CDR2 as FQGTGA. V was pared by 6 bases and J by 0 bases, with 12 bases between. This CDR3 is built from 15 residues. CDR3 sequence reads: CASSSTTSSYNEQFF. The DNA for the CDR3 is TGTGCCAGCAGTTCCACTACCAGCTCCTACAATGAGCAGTTCTTC.

The chain joins TRBV5-4 to TRBJ2-5; TRBD1 agrees at 7 bases. The CDR3 sequence is 13 residues long. Per germline, CDR1 SGHNT and CDR2 YYREEE (reference sequence). Trimming removed 7 bases from V and 3 bases from J; junction bases left unmatched: 6. The chain's CDR3 is CASSGTEKETQYF. The CDR3 DNA reads as TGTGCCAGCTCCGGGACAGAAAAAGAGACCCAGTACTTC.

The chain links TRBV19 to TRBJ1-5; D gene unclear. CDR1 is LNHDA, CDR2 SQIVND, per germline (reference sequence). Deletions cut 4 bases from V and 6 bases from J, with 13 bases between. The CDR3 loop spans 14 amino acids. The CDR3 sequence: CASSNWGNSQPQHF. CDR3 in DNA: TGTGCCAGTAGTAATTGGGGTAATAGTCAGCCCCAGCATTTT.

The V and J genes are TRBV5-4 and TRBJ2-7, with D unresolved. The CDR3 has 14 residues. Germline-derived CDR1 and CDR2 are SGHNT and YYREEE (reference sequence). V was clipped by 0 bases and J by 3 bases, with 10 bases between them. The CDR3: CASSLGLDDYEQYF. CDR3 nucleotides: TGTGCCAGCAGCTTGGGGCTTGATGACTACGAGCAGTACTTC.

The rearrangement links TRBV6-1 to TRBJ1-2, with unresolved D. V lost 1 base to trimming and J lost 3 bases, with 12 bases between them. The CDR3 is made up of 15 amino acids. The germline gives CDR1 MNHNS, CDR2 SASEGT. The CDR3 region is CASSEGAVLHYGYTF. As DNA, the CDR3 is TGTGCCAGCAGTGAAGGGGCAGTTTTACACTATGGCTACACCTTC.

This rearrangement joins TRBV29-1 to TRBJ1-1; D is unresolved. Germline V gene lookup returns CDR1 SQVTM and CDR2 ANQGSEA. V lost 4 bases to trimming and J lost 0 bases, with 3 bases between them. The CDR3 has 11 residues. CDR3 nucleotide sequence: TGCAGCGTTGTATTGAACACTGAAGCTTTCTTT. This translates into CSVVLNTEAFF.